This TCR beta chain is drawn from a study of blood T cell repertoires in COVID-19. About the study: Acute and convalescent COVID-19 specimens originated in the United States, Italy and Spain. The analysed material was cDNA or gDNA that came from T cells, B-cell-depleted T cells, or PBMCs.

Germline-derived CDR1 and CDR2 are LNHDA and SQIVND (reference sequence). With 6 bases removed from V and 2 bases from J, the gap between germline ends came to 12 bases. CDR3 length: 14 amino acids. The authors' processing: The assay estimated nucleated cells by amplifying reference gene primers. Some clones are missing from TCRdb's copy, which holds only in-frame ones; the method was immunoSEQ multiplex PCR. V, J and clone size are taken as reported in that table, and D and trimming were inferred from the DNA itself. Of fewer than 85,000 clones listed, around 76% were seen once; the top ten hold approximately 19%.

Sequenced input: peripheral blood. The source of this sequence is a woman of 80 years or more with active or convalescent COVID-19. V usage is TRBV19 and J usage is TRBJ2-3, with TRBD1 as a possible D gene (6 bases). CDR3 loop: CASRRRGDTDTQYF. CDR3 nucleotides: TGTGCCAGTAGACGCAGGGGAGACACAGATACGCAGTATTTT.